The rows below give T cell receptor beta chains drawn from one sample of a study of blood T cell repertoires in COVID-19. Sequencing used immunoSEQ multiplex PCR; TCRdb keeps in-frame clones, though not all of them. The data contain some 190,000 clones, approximately 84% of them singletons. The sequenced sample consisted of PBMCs or T cells enriched from blood (not recorded which). These receptors originate from a woman aged 25 to 39 who had recovered from COVID-19. CDR3s include the opening cysteine and the closing phenylalanine or tryptophan. The order of the fields is J gene, clone size, D gene, V gene, CDR3 protein, CDR3 DNA. A D gene is named only where the DNA matches it firmly. Size is omitted from some rows. Given values are once, few, many or a class for expanded clones.

j_gene: TRBJ2-7; abundance: .; d_gene: .; v_gene: TRBV11-2; CDR3aa: CASSPIGADTYEQYF; CDR3nt: TGTGCCAGCAGCCCCATAGGGGCGGACACCTACGAGCAGTACTTC
j_gene: TRBJ1-5; abundance: .; d_gene: .; v_gene: TRBV6-6; CDR3aa: CASSQTRTARGRQPQHF; CDR3nt: TGTGCCAGCAGTCAAACGCGGACGGCCCGGGGGAGACAGCCCCAGCATTTT
j_gene: TRBJ2-1; abundance: .; d_gene: .; v_gene: TRBV5-3; CDR3aa: CARSEGDPSYNEQFF; CDR3nt: TGTGCCAGAAGCGAGGGGGATCCCTCCTACAATGAGCAGTTCTTC
j_gene: TRBJ1-5; abundance: .; d_gene: .; v_gene: TRBV7-2; CDR3aa: CASRRGNQPQHF; CDR3nt: TGTGCCAGCCGGAGGGGCAATCAGCCCCAGCATTTT
j_gene: TRBJ2-1; abundance: .; d_gene: .; v_gene: TRBV12-3/TRBV12-4; CDR3aa: CASSLKRNEQFF; CDR3nt: TGTGCCAGCAGTTTGAAGAGGAATGAGCAGTTCTTC
j_gene: TRBJ2-7; abundance: .; d_gene: TRBD1; v_gene: TRBV27; CDR3aa: CASSPGTGGSYEQYF; CDR3nt: TGTGCCAGCAGTCCTGGGACAGGGGGGTCCTACGAGCAGTACTTC
j_gene: TRBJ2-7; abundance: .; d_gene: .; v_gene: TRBV6-5; CDR3aa: CASSDEPGSRGQYF; CDR3nt: TGTGCCAGCAGCGACGAACCCGGGTCCCGGGGGCAGTACTTC
j_gene: TRBJ2-1; abundance: few; d_gene: TRBD2; v_gene: TRBV14; CDR3aa: CASSQLAGGSNEQFF; CDR3nt: TGTGCCAGCAGCCAACTAGCGGGAGGAAGCAATGAGCAGTTCTTC
j_gene: TRBJ2-1; abundance: .; d_gene: TRBD2; v_gene: TRBV19; CDR3aa: CASTTASGRGNEQFF; CDR3nt: TGTGCCAGTACGACGGCAAGCGGGAGGGGCAATGAGCAGTTCTTC
j_gene: TRBJ2-2; abundance: .; d_gene: .; v_gene: TRBV4-2; CDR3aa: CASSQGSRELDTGELFF; CDR3nt: TGTGCCAGCAGCCAAGGGTCAAGGGAGTTAGACACCGGGGAGCTGTTTTTT
j_gene: TRBJ1-6; abundance: few; d_gene: .; v_gene: TRBV5-1; CDR3aa: CASSFPGDSPLHF; CDR3nt: TGCGCCAGCAGCTTTCCCGGAGATTCACCCCTCCACTTT
j_gene: TRBJ2-1; abundance: few; d_gene: TRBD2; v_gene: TRBV5-1; CDR3aa: CASSLRAGGNEQFF; CDR3nt: TGCGCCAGCAGCTTGCGAGCGGGGGGGAATGAGCAGTTCTTC
j_gene: TRBJ1-2; abundance: few; d_gene: .; v_gene: TRBV5-6; CDR3aa: CASSSYSNYGYTF; CDR3nt: TGTGCCAGCAGCTCTTACAGTAACTATGGCTACACCTTC
j_gene: TRBJ1-5; abundance: .; d_gene: TRBD1; v_gene: TRBV15; CDR3aa: CATSRDDRGSNQPQHF; CDR3nt: TGTGCCACCAGCAGAGATGACAGGGGGAGCAATCAGCCCCAGCATTTT
j_gene: TRBJ2-1; abundance: few; d_gene: TRBD1; v_gene: TRBV19; CDR3aa: CASSPGQNSYNEQFF; CDR3nt: TGTGCCAGTAGTCCGGGACAGAACTCCTACAATGAGCAGTTCTTC
j_gene: TRBJ1-1; abundance: .; d_gene: .; v_gene: TRBV6-1; CDR3aa: CASSEQQANTEAFF; CDR3nt: TGTGCCAGCAGTGAACAACAGGCGAACACTGAAGCTTTCTTT
j_gene: TRBJ1-1; abundance: .; d_gene: .; v_gene: TRBV7-2; CDR3aa: CASSLVRLAGKDTEAFF; CDR3nt: TGTGCCAGCAGCTTAGTTCGCCTCGCAGGGAAGGACACTGAAGCTTTCTTT
j_gene: TRBJ1-2; abundance: .; d_gene: .; v_gene: TRBV12-3/TRBV12-4; CDR3aa: CASSAQSNYGYTF; CDR3nt: TGTGCCAGCAGTGCTCAGTCTAACTATGGCTACACCTTC
j_gene: TRBJ1-1; abundance: .; d_gene: .; v_gene: TRBV11-3; CDR3aa: CASSLVPFGEAFF; CDR3nt: TGTGCCAGCAGCTTGGTGCCATTCGGTGAAGCTTTCTTT
j_gene: TRBJ1-2; abundance: many; d_gene: TRBD1; v_gene: TRBV20-1; CDR3aa: CSPPEWDSHSF; CDR3nt: TGCAGCCCCCCGGAGTGGGACAGCCATTCCTTC
j_gene: TRBJ1-5; abundance: .; d_gene: .; v_gene: TRBV2; CDR3aa: CASSERGARQPQHF; CDR3nt: TGTGCCAGCAGTGAACGGGGGGCGCGGCAGCCCCAGCATTTT
j_gene: TRBJ2-2; abundance: .; d_gene: TRBD1; v_gene: TRBV5-1; CDR3aa: CASSGWTGNTGELFF; CDR3nt: TGCGCCAGCAGCGGATGGACAGGGAACACCGGGGAGCTGTTTTTT
j_gene: TRBJ2-5; abundance: many; d_gene: TRBD1; v_gene: TRBV7-7; CDR3aa: CASSPGTGALETQYF; CDR3nt: TGTGCTAGCAGCCCCGGGACAGGGGCGCTGGAGACCCAGTACTTC
j_gene: TRBJ2-2; abundance: .; d_gene: .; v_gene: TRBV12-3/TRBV12-4; CDR3aa: CASRAPGELFF; CDR3nt: TGTGCCAGCAGGGCCCCCGGGGAGCTGTTTTTT
j_gene: TRBJ1-2; abundance: once; d_gene: .; v_gene: TRBV5-4; CDR3aa: CASSRVRTIGYGYTF; CDR3nt: TGTGCCAGCAGCCGGGTTCGAACGATCGGCTATGGCTACACCTTC
j_gene: TRBJ2-1; abundance: .; d_gene: .; v_gene: TRBV28; CDR3aa: CASSFRRGQYNEQFF; CDR3nt: TGTGCCAGCAGTTTTAGGAGGGGCCAATACAATGAGCAGTTCTTC